This record covers a single T cell receptor beta chain. No antigen is known for it. The data belong to a study of T cell clonotyping in hematopoietic cell transplantation. Study-level results: Broader posttransplant TCR repertoire diversity was predicted by graft donor and pretransplant recipient Inverse Simpson Index values.

The CDR3 has 13 amino acids. V lost 2 bases and J 6 bases, leaving 8 bases between the germline ends. Germline assignment: CDR1 MNHNY and CDR2 SVGAGI (reference sequence). Method: immunoSEQ multiplex PCR; TCRdb's copy keeps in-frame clones and lacks some. The table has under 35,000 clones, less than 75% seen once; the top ten hold about 6%. The time point: recipient sample about 28 days before transplant, after cytoreduction. The chain recombines TRBV6-6 with TRBJ1-5; D is unclear. This TCR came from a man in his fifties with myelodysplastic syndrome. Some clones in this sample may be carry-over from other donors' samples. This material consisted of peripheral blood mononuclear cells, taken before stem cell transplant. The CDR3 region is CASSYESGQPQHF. The CDR3 DNA is TGTGCCAGCAGTTACGAATCAGGTCAGCCCCAGCATTTT.